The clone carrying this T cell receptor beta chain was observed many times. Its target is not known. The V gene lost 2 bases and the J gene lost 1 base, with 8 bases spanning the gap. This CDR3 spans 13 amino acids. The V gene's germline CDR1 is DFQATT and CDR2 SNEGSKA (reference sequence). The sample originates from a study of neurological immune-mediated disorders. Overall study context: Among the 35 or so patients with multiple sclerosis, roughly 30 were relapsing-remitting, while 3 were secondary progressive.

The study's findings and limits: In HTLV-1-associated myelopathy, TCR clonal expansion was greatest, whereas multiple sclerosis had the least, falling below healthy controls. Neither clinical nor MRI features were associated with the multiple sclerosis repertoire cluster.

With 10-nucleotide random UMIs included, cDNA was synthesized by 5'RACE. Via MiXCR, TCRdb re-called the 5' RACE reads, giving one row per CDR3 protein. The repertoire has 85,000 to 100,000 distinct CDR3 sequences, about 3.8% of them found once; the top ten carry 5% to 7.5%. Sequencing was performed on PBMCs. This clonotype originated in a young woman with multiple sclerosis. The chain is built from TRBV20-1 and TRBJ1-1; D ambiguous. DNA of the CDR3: TGCAGTGCTAGACCATCCACGAACACTGAAGCTTTCTTT. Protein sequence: CSARPSTNTEAFF.